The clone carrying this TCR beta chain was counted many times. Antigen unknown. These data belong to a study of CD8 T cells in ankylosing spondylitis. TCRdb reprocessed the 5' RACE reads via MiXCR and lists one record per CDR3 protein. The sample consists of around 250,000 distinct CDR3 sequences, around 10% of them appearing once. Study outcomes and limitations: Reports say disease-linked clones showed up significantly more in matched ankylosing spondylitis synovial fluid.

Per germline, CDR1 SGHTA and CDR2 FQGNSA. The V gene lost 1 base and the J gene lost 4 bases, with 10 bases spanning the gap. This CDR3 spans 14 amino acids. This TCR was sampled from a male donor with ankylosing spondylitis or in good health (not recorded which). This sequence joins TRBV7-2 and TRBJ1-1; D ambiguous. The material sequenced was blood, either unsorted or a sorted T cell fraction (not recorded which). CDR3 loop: CASSLVGPGTEAFF. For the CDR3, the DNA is TGTGCCAGCAGCTTAGTCGGCCCAGGCACTGAAGCTTTCTTT.